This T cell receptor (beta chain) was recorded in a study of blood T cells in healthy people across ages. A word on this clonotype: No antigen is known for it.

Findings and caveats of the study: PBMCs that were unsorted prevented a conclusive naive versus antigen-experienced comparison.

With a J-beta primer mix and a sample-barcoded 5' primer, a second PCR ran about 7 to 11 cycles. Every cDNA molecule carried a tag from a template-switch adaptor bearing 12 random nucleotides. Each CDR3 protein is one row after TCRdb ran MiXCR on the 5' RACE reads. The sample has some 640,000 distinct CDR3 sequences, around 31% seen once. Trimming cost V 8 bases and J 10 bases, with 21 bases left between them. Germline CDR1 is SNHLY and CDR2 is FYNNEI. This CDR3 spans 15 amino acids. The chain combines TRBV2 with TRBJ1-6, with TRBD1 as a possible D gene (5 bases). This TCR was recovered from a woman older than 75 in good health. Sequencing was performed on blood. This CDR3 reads CASRPPGQGVSPLHF. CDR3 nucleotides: TGTGCCAGCCGTCCCCCGGGCCAGGGCGTCTCACCCCTCCACTTT. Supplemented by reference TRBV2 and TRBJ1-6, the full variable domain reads EPEVTQTPSHQVTQMGQEVILRCVPISNHLYFYWYRQILGQKVEFLVSFYNNEISEKSEIFDDQFSVERPDGSNFTLKIRSTKLEDSAMYFCASRPPGQGVSPLHFGNGTRLTVT.